These T cell receptor beta chains were read from a single sample in a study of immune evolution from preneoplasia to lung adenocarcinoma. TCRdb's copy holds only in-frame clones and misses some; the assay was immunoSEQ multiplex PCR. This sample has roughly 40,000 clones; 70% to 80% occur once, and the top ten carry around 4.5%. The material sequenced was FFPE invasive lung adenocarcinoma tissue. Receptors were obtained from a person aged 55 to 75 with lung adenocarcinoma. Both conserved end residues are part of each CDR3. Each record gives: V gene, CDR3 protein.

v_call: TRBV19; cdr3_aa: CASSIGPNTGELFF
v_call: TRBV6-6; cdr3_aa: CASSYPVGVDYGYTF
v_call: TRBV25-1; cdr3_aa: CASSGLAGGTDTQYF
v_call: TRBV20-1; cdr3_aa: CSARAWQGLFF
v_call: TRBV27; cdr3_aa: CASTPRGVSGEQYF
v_call: TRBV18; cdr3_aa: CASSPRQGETQPQHF
v_call: TRBV7-9; cdr3_aa: CASSTGQVGNTEAFF
v_call: TRBV25-1; cdr3_aa: CASSPLGVGTASYEQYF
v_call: TRBV19; cdr3_aa: CASSIRLSTDTQYF
v_call: TRBV7-9; cdr3_aa: CASSLGTSGSTDTQYF
v_call: TRBV19; cdr3_aa: CASSMKVTYNEQFF
v_call: TRBV5-1; cdr3_aa: CASSSTQGSGSYNEQFF
v_call: TRBV5-1; cdr3_aa: CASGPTTGELFF
v_call: TRBV14; cdr3_aa: CASSPRASYEQYF
v_call: TRBV28; cdr3_aa: CASTYPGGGNQPQHF
v_call: TRBV5-1; cdr3_aa: CASSLTPGSREQYF
v_call: TRBV18; cdr3_aa: CASSPTGSHGYTF
v_call: TRBV16; cdr3_aa: CASSQSRGGNEQFF
v_call: TRBV6-6; cdr3_aa: CASSYSPIPSQGIQYF
v_call: TRBV7-2; cdr3_aa: CASSLMKSLEQYF
v_call: TRBV6-1; cdr3_aa: CASWATGGRTGELFF
v_call: TRBV10-1; cdr3_aa: CASRDNANTGELFF
v_call: TRBV5-4; cdr3_aa: CASSPWVMTGNEQFF
v_call: TRBV20-1; cdr3_aa: CSGQGYGYTF
v_call: TRBV7-3; cdr3_aa: CASSLNPLSAGGGRTDTQYF
v_call: TRBV2; cdr3_aa: CASSASALSGRATNEQFF
v_call: TRBV7-3; cdr3_aa: CASSLQRDNNEQFF
v_call: TRBV5-1; cdr3_aa: CASSLAAGSSYEQYF
v_call: TRBV5-1; cdr3_aa: CASSLYDGELFF
v_call: TRBV4-1; cdr3_aa: CASSQDLYLAGPDEQFF
v_call: TRBV28; cdr3_aa: CASSLLAGGKDEQFF
v_call: TRBV7-2; cdr3_aa: CASQPYRGNEQFF
v_call: TRBV20-1; cdr3_aa: CSAPWNYGYTF
v_call: TRBV15; cdr3_aa: CATSIRTGRGNEQFF
v_call: TRBV7-9; cdr3_aa: CASSLGRLSTDTQYF
v_call: TRBV19; cdr3_aa: CASSIGIWGSYEQYF
v_call: TRBV29-1; cdr3_aa: CSVGYGGSNQPQHF
v_call: TRBV28; cdr3_aa: CASATPRRAFF
v_call: TRBV7-9; cdr3_aa: CASSLGDISAGDEQFF
v_call: TRBV15; cdr3_aa: CATSRDFDVAGGPVEQFF
v_call: TRBV5-3; cdr3_aa: CARSSHAGQGAGYGYTF
v_call: TRBV7-9; cdr3_aa: CASSPTGDWVYGYTF
v_call: TRBV6-6; cdr3_aa: CASSSGQGYGYTF
v_call: TRBV7-6; cdr3_aa: CASSQKPRLSADTQYF
v_call: TRBV2; cdr3_aa: CASSYLSTGGNEQFF
v_call: TRBV21-1; cdr3_aa: CASISGERAKNIQYF
v_call: TRBV10-1; cdr3_aa: CASKPDGQDSMRPYNQPQHF
v_call: TRBV18; cdr3_aa: CASSPSTGTYEQYF
v_call: TRBV5-6; cdr3_aa: CASSLAARDYGYTF
v_call: TRBV6-5; cdr3_aa: CASRSGSDRNQPQHF
v_call: TRBV30; cdr3_aa: CAWSVSVNYGYTF
v_call: TRBV11-3; cdr3_aa: CASSAIGEQYF
v_call: TRBV5-1; cdr3_aa: CASKLAGATEQFF
v_call: TRBV5-6; cdr3_aa: CASSLFPYEQYF